This TCR beta chain was retrieved from a study of blood T cell repertoires in COVID-19. Participants, roughly 18 to 89 years old, spanned more than 20 US areas. Two negative PCRs, clearance, or symptom resolution had been documented for recovered Cohort 3 donors. The germline V gene encodes CDR1 SGHRS and CDR2 YFSETQ. Trimming left V 2 bases short and J 1 base short, with 6 bases between. The CDR3 has 13 amino acids. In the authors' methods: Amplification of reference gene primers provided the estimated nucleated cell counts. Assay: immunoSEQ multiplex PCR; the TCRdb copy retains only in-frame clones and omits some. V and J calls and clone size are given by that table; D and trimming were obtained from the DNA. The sample carries a few hundred thousand clones, 65% to 90% recorded once.

Sequenced input: PBMCs or T cells enriched from blood (not recorded which). The receptor was derived from a man aged 35 to 55 who had recovered from COVID-19. The rearrangement uses TRBV5-1 and TRBJ1-1; tentative D call: TRBD1 (5 bases). CDR3: CASSFDRNTEAFF. In nucleotides, the CDR3 is TGCGCCAGCAGCTTTGACAGGAACACTGAAGCTTTCTTT.